These T cell receptor beta chains were read from a single sample in a study of blood T cell repertoires in COVID-19. Generated by immunoSEQ multiplex PCR, the TCRdb table keeps only in-frame clones and is missing some. The data contain about 59,000 clones, about 88% of them singletons. Sequenced: peripheral blood. These receptors came from a man older than 75 in a cohort sampled during active COVID-19. Each CDR3 is given with its conserved first and last residue. A D gene is named only where the DNA matches it firmly. Clone size is shown for a subset of rows, as once, few, many or a class of expanded clone.

D gene: .; J gene: TRBJ2-6; V gene: TRBV5-1; clone size: .; CDR3 protein: CASSLEAGVGANVLTF; CDR3 DNA: TGCGCCAGCAGCTTGGAGGCAGGGGTTGGGGCCAACGTCCTGACTTTC
D gene: TRBD2; J gene: TRBJ2-5; V gene: TRBV6-2/TRBV6-3; clone size: .; CDR3 protein: CASSYARRGGAETQYF; CDR3 DNA: TGTGCCAGCAGTTACGCCCGGAGGGGAGGGGCCGAGACCCAGTACTTC
D gene: TRBD1; J gene: TRBJ2-5; V gene: TRBV29-1; clone size: .; CDR3 protein: CSPDREGETQYF; CDR3 DNA: TGCAGCCCTGACAGGGAAGGAGAGACCCAGTACTTC
D gene: .; J gene: TRBJ2-1; V gene: TRBV11-3; clone size: .; CDR3 protein: CASSLDVTGIPFF; CDR3 DNA: TGTGCCAGCAGCTTAGATGTGACAGGTATTCCGTTCTTC
D gene: TRBD2; J gene: TRBJ2-3; V gene: TRBV7-9; clone size: .; CDR3 protein: CASRWGLAGLTDTQYF; CDR3 DNA: TGTGCCAGCAGGTGGGGACTAGCGGGACTCACAGATACGCAGTATTTT
D gene: .; J gene: TRBJ2-4; V gene: TRBV7-6; clone size: .; CDR3 protein: CASSLGPGENIQYF; CDR3 DNA: TGTGCCAGCAGCTTAGGGCCGGGAGAAAACATTCAGTACTTC
D gene: TRBD1; J gene: TRBJ1-1; V gene: TRBV18; clone size: .; CDR3 protein: CASSLTGGTEAFF; CDR3 DNA: TGTGCCAGCTCACTAACAGGGGGAACTGAAGCTTTCTTT
D gene: .; J gene: TRBJ1-6; V gene: TRBV6-5; clone size: .; CDR3 protein: CASSYSQGNSPLHF; CDR3 DNA: TGTGCCAGCAGTTACTCGCAGGGAAATTCACCCCTCCACTTT
D gene: TRBD1; J gene: TRBJ1-6; V gene: TRBV6-1; clone size: once; CDR3 protein: CASSDVEGAVFLSYSPLHF; CDR3 DNA: TGTGCCAGCAGTGATGTCGAGGGGGCCGTGTTTCTTTCGTATTCACCCCTCCACTTT
D gene: TRBD2; J gene: TRBJ2-1; V gene: TRBV7-2; clone size: .; CDR3 protein: CASSLIGGSVGNEQFF; CDR3 DNA: TGTGCCAGCAGCCTTATTGGCGGGAGTGTAGGCAATGAGCAGTTCTTC
D gene: .; J gene: TRBJ2-5; V gene: TRBV5-4; clone size: .; CDR3 protein: CASSFAGVETQYF; CDR3 DNA: TGTGCCAGCAGCTTTGCCGGGGTGGAGACCCAGTACTTC
D gene: TRBD2; J gene: TRBJ2-7; V gene: TRBV30; clone size: .; CDR3 protein: CAWSFGLASSYEQYF; CDR3 DNA: TGTGCCTGGAGTTTCGGACTAGCGTCTTCCTACGAGCAGTACTTC
D gene: TRBD1; J gene: TRBJ1-1; V gene: TRBV7-2; clone size: .; CDR3 protein: CASSLADRGRTEAFF; CDR3 DNA: TGTGCCAGCAGCTTAGCGGACAGGGGCCGCACTGAAGCTTTCTTT
D gene: TRBD1; J gene: TRBJ2-3; V gene: TRBV9; clone size: .; CDR3 protein: CASSVRTGVGDTQYF; CDR3 DNA: TGTGCCAGCAGCGTACGGACAGGGGTGGGAGATACGCAGTATTTT
D gene: TRBD1; J gene: TRBJ2-1; V gene: TRBV5-4; clone size: .; CDR3 protein: CASSSGQGISNEQFF; CDR3 DNA: TGTGCCAGCAGCTCTGGACAGGGGATCTCAAATGAGCAGTTCTTC
D gene: .; J gene: TRBJ1-3; V gene: TRBV6-5; clone size: .; CDR3 protein: CASGPNSGNTIYF; CDR3 DNA: TGTGCCAGCGGCCCAAACTCTGGAAACACCATATATTTT
D gene: .; J gene: TRBJ1-3; V gene: TRBV7-9; clone size: once; CDR3 protein: CASSLDRAGNTIYF; CDR3 DNA: TGTGCCAGCAGCTTAGACAGGGCTGGAAACACCATATATTTT
D gene: .; J gene: TRBJ1-1; V gene: TRBV4-2; clone size: .; CDR3 protein: CASSQGRQTNTEAFF; CDR3 DNA: TGTGCCAGCAGCCAAGGAAGACAGACGAACACTGAAGCTTTCTTT
D gene: .; J gene: TRBJ2-7; V gene: TRBV14; clone size: .; CDR3 protein: CASSPSPTGRESSYEQYF; CDR3 DNA: TGTGCCAGCAGCCCTTCCCCAACGGGCAGGGAAAGCTCCTACGAGCAGTACTTC
D gene: TRBD1; J gene: TRBJ1-1; V gene: TRBV2; clone size: .; CDR3 protein: CASSQGANTEAFF; CDR3 DNA: TGTGCCAGCAGTCAGGGGGCGAACACTGAAGCTTTCTTT
D gene: .; J gene: TRBJ2-6; V gene: TRBV18; clone size: .; CDR3 protein: CASSPFGAGANVLTF; CDR3 DNA: TGTGCCAGCTCACCATTCGGGGCTGGGGCCAACGTCCTGACTTTC
D gene: TRBD2; J gene: TRBJ2-6; V gene: TRBV3-1/TRBV3-2; clone size: .; CDR3 protein: CASSQAGRAGANVLTF; CDR3 DNA: TGTGCCAGCAGCCAGGCAGGGAGGGCTGGGGCCAACGTCCTGACTTTC
D gene: .; J gene: TRBJ1-1; V gene: TRBV10-2; clone size: .; CDR3 protein: CASSGTGGGNTEAFF; CDR3 DNA: TGCGCCAGCAGTGGGACGGGGGGGGGCAACACTGAAGCTTTCTTT
D gene: .; J gene: TRBJ2-5; V gene: TRBV10-1; clone size: .; CDR3 protein: CASSTGQETQYF; CDR3 DNA: TGCGCCAGCAGTACAGGGCAAGAGACCCAGTACTTC
D gene: .; J gene: TRBJ1-1; V gene: TRBV12-3/TRBV12-4; clone size: .; CDR3 protein: CASSLGAMAFF; CDR3 DNA: TGTGCCAGCAGTTTGGGGGCCATGGCTTTCTTT
D gene: TRBD1; J gene: TRBJ2-3; V gene: TRBV5-1; clone size: .; CDR3 protein: CASSRQGVNTDTQYF; CDR3 DNA: TGCGCCAGCAGTCGACAGGGGGTTAACACAGATACGCAGTATTTT
D gene: .; J gene: TRBJ2-7; V gene: TRBV6-2/TRBV6-3; clone size: once; CDR3 protein: CASSYYDRQILPEQYF; CDR3 DNA: TGTGCCAGCAGTTACTATGACAGGCAAATACTGCCCGAGCAGTACTTC
D gene: .; J gene: TRBJ1-6; V gene: TRBV6-2/TRBV6-3; clone size: .; CDR3 protein: CASSYPANNSPLHF; CDR3 DNA: TGTGCCAGCAGTTACCCAGCGAATAATTCACCCCTCCACTTT
D gene: TRBD1; J gene: TRBJ1-5; V gene: TRBV6-6; clone size: .; CDR3 protein: CASSYGTGAQPQHF; CDR3 DNA: TGTGCCAGCAGTTACGGGACAGGTGCTCAGCCCCAGCATTTT
D gene: TRBD2; J gene: TRBJ2-2; V gene: TRBV3-1/TRBV3-2; clone size: .; CDR3 protein: CASSPRTSGRSGTGELFF; CDR3 DNA: TGTGCCAGCAGCCCCCGCACTAGCGGGAGATCGGGCACCGGGGAGCTGTTTTTT
D gene: TRBD2; J gene: TRBJ2-7; V gene: TRBV10-2; clone size: .; CDR3 protein: CASSDWRESLYEQYF; CDR3 DNA: TGCGCCAGCAGTGACTGGCGGGAGAGCCTCTACGAGCAGTACTTC
D gene: TRBD2; J gene: TRBJ2-5; V gene: TRBV4-2; clone size: .; CDR3 protein: CASSQDPSGQETQYF; CDR3 DNA: TGTGCCAGCAGCCAAGATCCTAGCGGACAAGAGACCCAGTACTTC
D gene: TRBD1; J gene: TRBJ1-4; V gene: TRBV15; clone size: .; CDR3 protein: CATSRGSTGENEKLFF; CDR3 DNA: TGTGCCACCAGCAGAGGGTCGACAGGGGAAAATGAAAAACTGTTTTTT
D gene: TRBD2; J gene: TRBJ2-1; V gene: TRBV6-2/TRBV6-3; clone size: few; CDR3 protein: CASSSPTSGGAEQFF; CDR3 DNA: TGTGCCAGCAGTTCTCCGACTAGCGGGGGTGCTGAGCAGTTCTTC
D gene: TRBD1; J gene: TRBJ1-1; V gene: TRBV5-4; clone size: .; CDR3 protein: CASSLGQGLNTEAFF; CDR3 DNA: TGTGCCAGCAGCTTGGGACAGGGCCTAAACACTGAAGCTTTCTTT
D gene: TRBD2; J gene: TRBJ2-1; V gene: TRBV18; clone size: .; CDR3 protein: CASSPGTIINEQFF; CDR3 DNA: TGTGCCAGCTCACCCGGGACTATAATCAATGAGCAGTTCTTC
D gene: .; J gene: TRBJ1-2; V gene: TRBV7-9; clone size: .; CDR3 protein: CASSLGGGPNYGYTF; CDR3 DNA: TGTGCCAGCAGCTTGGGGGGGGGACCGAACTATGGCTACACCTTC
D gene: .; J gene: TRBJ1-3; V gene: TRBV7-2; clone size: .; CDR3 protein: CASSPDFSSGRNTIYF; CDR3 DNA: TGTGCCAGCAGCCCCGATTTCTCGTCGGGTCGAAACACCATATATTTT
D gene: TRBD2; J gene: TRBJ2-2; V gene: TRBV9; clone size: few; CDR3 protein: CASSFGLAGKTGELFF; CDR3 DNA: TGTGCCAGCAGCTTTGGACTAGCGGGAAAAACCGGGGAGCTGTTTTTT
D gene: TRBD1; J gene: TRBJ2-7; V gene: TRBV6-5; clone size: many; CDR3 protein: CASSLRTGGNEQYF; CDR3 DNA: TGTGCCAGCAGTTTGAGGACAGGGGGGAACGAGCAGTACTTC
D gene: .; J gene: TRBJ1-1; V gene: TRBV5-1; clone size: .; CDR3 protein: CASSLGGERNTEAFF; CDR3 DNA: TGCGCCAGCAGCTTGGGCGGGGAAAGGAACACTGAAGCTTTCTTT
D gene: TRBD1; J gene: TRBJ1-6; V gene: TRBV27; clone size: .; CDR3 protein: CASSGTGGGHSPLHF; CDR3 DNA: TGTGCCAGCAGCGGAACAGGGGGCGGACATTCACCCCTCCACTTT
D gene: TRBD2; J gene: TRBJ2-2; V gene: TRBV4-1; clone size: .; CDR3 protein: CASSPYLAGGPTGELFF; CDR3 DNA: TGCGCCAGCAGCCCCTACCTAGCGGGAGGGCCTACCGGGGAGCTGTTTTTT
D gene: .; J gene: TRBJ2-5; V gene: TRBV5-6; clone size: .; CDR3 protein: CASSLRYQETQYF; CDR3 DNA: TGTGCCAGCAGCCTCCGGTACCAAGAGACCCAGTACTTC
D gene: TRBD1; J gene: TRBJ1-6; V gene: TRBV30; clone size: .; CDR3 protein: CAWRGQGGSPLHF; CDR3 DNA: TGTGCCTGGAGGGGACAGGGGGGGTCACCCCTCCACTTT
D gene: .; J gene: TRBJ1-1; V gene: TRBV7-9; clone size: .; CDR3 protein: CASSPGTPNTEAFF; CDR3 DNA: TGTGCCAGCAGCCCCGGGACACCGAACACTGAAGCTTTCTTT
D gene: .; J gene: TRBJ2-7; V gene: TRBV6-1; clone size: .; CDR3 protein: CASSELSYEQYF; CDR3 DNA: TGTGCCAGCAGTGAACTCAGTTACGAGCAGTACTTC
D gene: TRBD1; J gene: TRBJ2-5; V gene: TRBV10-2; clone size: .; CDR3 protein: CASSEQGISETQYF; CDR3 DNA: TGCGCCAGCAGTGAACAGGGGATAAGCGAGACCCAGTACTTC
D gene: .; J gene: TRBJ2-7; V gene: TRBV3-1/TRBV3-2; clone size: .; CDR3 protein: CASSQDYRSYEQYF; CDR3 DNA: TGTGCCAGCAGCCAAGATTACAGATCCTACGAGCAGTACTTC
D gene: TRBD1; J gene: TRBJ1-2; V gene: TRBV4-1; clone size: once; CDR3 protein: CASSQDRTGGYTF; CDR3 DNA: TGCGCCAGCAGCCAAGACCGGACAGGGGGCTACACCTTC
D gene: TRBD1; J gene: TRBJ1-5; V gene: TRBV18; clone size: .; CDR3 protein: CASSLQGSGNQPQHF; CDR3 DNA: TGTGCCAGCTCACTACAGGGGTCGGGCAATCAGCCCCAGCATTTT
D gene: .; J gene: TRBJ2-7; V gene: TRBV2; clone size: .; CDR3 protein: CASRRQEPSYEQYF; CDR3 DNA: TGTGCCAGCAGGAGACAGGAACCCTCCTACGAGCAGTACTTC
D gene: .; J gene: TRBJ2-7; V gene: TRBV14; clone size: .; CDR3 protein: CASSQRILPYEQYF; CDR3 DNA: TGTGCCAGCAGCCAACGTATACTACCCTACGAGCAGTACTTC
D gene: TRBD2; J gene: TRBJ2-3; V gene: TRBV4-2; clone size: once; CDR3 protein: CASSQARREGRDTQYF; CDR3 DNA: TGTGCCAGCAGCCAAGCAAGGCGGGAGGGTAGGGATACGCAGTATTTT
D gene: .; J gene: TRBJ1-2; V gene: TRBV19; clone size: .; CDR3 protein: CASSLGGLNYGYTF; CDR3 DNA: TGTGCCAGTAGCCTCGGGGGACTGAACTATGGCTACACCTTC